This TCR beta chain was obtained from a study of blood T cell repertoires in COVID-19. Per the study methods: Amplifying reference gene primers gave estimates of nucleated cell counts. Some clones are missing from TCRdb's copy, which holds only in-frame ones; the method was immunoSEQ multiplex PCR. V and J calls and clone size are as listed in that table; D and trimming were resolved from the DNA. The sample includes more than 250,000 clones, 88% of them seen just once. This clone was picked up one time. This clonotype was sampled from a human donor in a cohort sampled during active COVID-19. The sample taken for sequencing was peripheral blood.

This CDR3 is CASSSGTGFYNEQFF. The CDR3 coding sequence is TGTGCCAGCAGCTCCGGGACAGGGTTCTACAATGAGCAGTTCTTC. The chain has TRBV11-2 and TRBJ2-1; the match to TRBD1 covers 9 bases. The germline gives CDR1 SGHAT, CDR2 FQNNGV. J lost 3 bases, V lost 4 bases, and 4 bases had no gene match. The CDR3 contains 15 residues.